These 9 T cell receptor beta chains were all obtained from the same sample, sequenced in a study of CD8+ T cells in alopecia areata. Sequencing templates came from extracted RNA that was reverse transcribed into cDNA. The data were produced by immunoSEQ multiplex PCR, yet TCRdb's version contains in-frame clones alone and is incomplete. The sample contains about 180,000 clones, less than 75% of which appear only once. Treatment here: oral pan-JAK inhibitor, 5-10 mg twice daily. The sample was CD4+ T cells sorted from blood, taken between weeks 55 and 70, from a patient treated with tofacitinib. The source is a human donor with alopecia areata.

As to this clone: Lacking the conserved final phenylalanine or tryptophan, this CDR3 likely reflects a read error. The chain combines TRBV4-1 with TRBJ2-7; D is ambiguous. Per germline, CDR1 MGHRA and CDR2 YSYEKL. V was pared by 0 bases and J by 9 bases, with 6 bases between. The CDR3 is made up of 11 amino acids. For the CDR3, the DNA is TGCGCCAGCAGCCAAGATCATACGCAGTACCTC. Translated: CASSQDHTQYL.

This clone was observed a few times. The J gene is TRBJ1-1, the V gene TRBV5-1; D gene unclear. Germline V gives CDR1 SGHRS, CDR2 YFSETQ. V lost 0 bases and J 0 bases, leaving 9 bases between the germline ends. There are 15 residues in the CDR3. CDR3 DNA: TGCGCCAGCAGCTTGGGTGGCAGGATGAACACTGAAGCTTTCTTT. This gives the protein CASSLGGRMNTEAFF.

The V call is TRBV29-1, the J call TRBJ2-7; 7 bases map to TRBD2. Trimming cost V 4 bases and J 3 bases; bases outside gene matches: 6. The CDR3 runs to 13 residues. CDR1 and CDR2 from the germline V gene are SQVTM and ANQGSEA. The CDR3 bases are TGCAGCGTTGGAGCTAGCGGCCTCTACGAGCAGTACTTC. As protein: CSVGASGLYEQYF.

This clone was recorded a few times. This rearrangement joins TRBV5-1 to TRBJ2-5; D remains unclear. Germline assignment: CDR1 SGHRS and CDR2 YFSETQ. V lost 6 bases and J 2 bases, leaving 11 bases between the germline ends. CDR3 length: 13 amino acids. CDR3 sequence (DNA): TGCGCCAGCACCCTCGGTGGGCAAGAGACCCAGTACTTC. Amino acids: CASTLGGQETQYF.

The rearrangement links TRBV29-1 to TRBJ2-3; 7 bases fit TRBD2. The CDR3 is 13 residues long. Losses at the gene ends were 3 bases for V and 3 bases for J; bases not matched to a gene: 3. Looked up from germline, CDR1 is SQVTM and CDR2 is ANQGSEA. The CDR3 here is CSVEGGDTDTQYF. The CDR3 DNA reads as TGCAGCGTTGAGGGGGGGGATACAGATACGCAGTATTTT.

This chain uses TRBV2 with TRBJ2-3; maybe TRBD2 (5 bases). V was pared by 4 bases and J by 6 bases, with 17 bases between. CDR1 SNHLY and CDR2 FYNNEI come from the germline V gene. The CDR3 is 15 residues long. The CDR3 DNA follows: TGTGCCAGCAGTGTGTTCCAGGATAGAGGGGATACGCAGTATTTT. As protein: CASSVFQDRGDTQYF.

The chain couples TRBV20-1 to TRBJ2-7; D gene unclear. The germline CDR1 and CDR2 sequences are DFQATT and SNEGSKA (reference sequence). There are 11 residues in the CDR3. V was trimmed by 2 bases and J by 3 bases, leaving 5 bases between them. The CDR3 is CSARMGYEQYF. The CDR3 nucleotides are TGCAGTGCTAGAATGGGCTACGAGCAGTACTTC.

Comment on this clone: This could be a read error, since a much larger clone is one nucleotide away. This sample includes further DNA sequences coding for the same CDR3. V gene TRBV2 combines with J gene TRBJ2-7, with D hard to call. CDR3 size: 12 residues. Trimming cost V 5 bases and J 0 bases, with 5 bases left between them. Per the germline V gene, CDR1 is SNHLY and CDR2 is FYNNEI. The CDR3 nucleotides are TGTGCCAGCAGTCTAAGCTCCTACGAGCAGTACTTC. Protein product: CASSLSSYEQYF.

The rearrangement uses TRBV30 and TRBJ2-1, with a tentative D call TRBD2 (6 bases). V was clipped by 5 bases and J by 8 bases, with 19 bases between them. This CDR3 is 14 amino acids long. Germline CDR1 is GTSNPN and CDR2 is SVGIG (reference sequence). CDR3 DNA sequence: TGTGCCTGGGGTGCTCGGACTATTACCCATGAGCAGTTCTTC. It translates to CAWGARTITHEQFF.